This T cell receptor (beta chain) was profiled in a study of T cell clonotyping in hematopoietic cell transplantation. Study findings and constraints: Cells were unsorted, so CD4 and CD8 contributions were not separated. Few recipient clonotypes overlapped donors; over 95% were de novo at given depth.

Clones were read by immunoSEQ multiplex PCR, and TCRdb kept only the in-frame ones, dropping some. The repertoire has around 24,000 clones, 80% to 90% of them found once; the top ten carry more than 20%. The CDR3 loop spans 13 amino acids. CDR1 SGHRS and CDR2 YFSETQ come from the germline V gene. Trimming shortened V by 4 bases and J by 0 bases, and 5 bases separated the two germline ends. Time point denoted: recipient sample about 28 days before transplant, after cytoreduction. Recipient blood drawn about 28 days pretransplant and days 30, 100, 180 after. Regarding this clone: Its antigen is still unknown.

The receptor was isolated from a woman aged 55-69 years with acute myeloid leukemia. Some clones in this sample may be carry-over from other donors' samples. The chain recombines TRBV5-1 with TRBJ2-1; a possible D gene is TRBD2 (5 bases). This specimen consisted of peripheral blood mononuclear cells, obtained before stem cell transplant. CDR3 DNA sequence: TGCGCCAGCAGCCGGGACTCCTACAATGAGCAGTTCTTC. Translation gives CASSRDSYNEQFF.